These 4 T cell receptor beta chains were sequenced from one sample in a study of Graves' ophthalmopathy and Graves' hyperthyroidism. Amplifying from RNA transcripts, the study obtained TCR beta CDR3 regions. Second-round multiplex PCR came after a first-round RT-PCR that employed HTBI primers. TCRdb reprocessed the multiplex PCR reads with MiXCR, giving one entry per CDR3 protein. The table includes over a million distinct CDR3 sequences, about two fifths detected once. Specimen: peripheral blood or thyroid tissue (not recorded which). The receptors originated from an adult man with Graves' hyperthyroidism.

This clonotype appeared many times. The J gene is TRBJ1-5, the V gene TRBV7-9; D remains ambiguous. The CDR3 length is 14 residues. Germline V CDR1 and CDR2: SEHNR, FQNEAQ (reference sequence). V lost 3 bases to trimming and J lost 3 bases, with 9 bases between them. CDR3 residues: CASSFSTLNQPQHF. In nucleotides, the CDR3 is TGTGCCAGCAGCTTTTCCACACTCAATCAGCCCCAGCATTTT.

With regard to this clonotype: One junction end does not reproduce the germline sequence, and a read error may be involved. The chain couples TRBV10-2 to TRBJ1-6, with D possibly matching TRBD1 (5 bases). Germline CDR1 is WSHSY and CDR2 is SAAADI. The CDR3 has 16 amino acids. The CDR3 sequence is CASSHRDPDYNSPLHF. CDR3 DNA sequence: TGTGCCAGCAGTCACCGGGACCCAGACTATAATTCACCCCTCCACTTT.

V and J are TRBV10-3 and TRBJ1-2, with 8 bases identical to TRBD1. The V gene end was trimmed by 4 bases and the J gene end by 2 bases; junction bases not matched to a gene: 12. Germline CDR1 reads ENHRY; CDR2 reads SYGVKD. The CDR3 length is 17 residues. The CDR3 DNA is TGTGCCATCAGTGGACAGGGGCGTCGGGAATTAAACTATGGCTACACCTTC. This sequence encodes CAISGQGRRELNYGYTF.

This clonotype was observed at least ten times. The V call is TRBV10-3, the J call TRBJ2-7; the D gene is possibly TRBD1 (6 bases). The length of the CDR3 is 14 residues. V was pared by 3 bases and J by 3 bases, with 12 bases between. Germline values: CDR1 ENHRY, CDR2 SYGVKD. Here the CDR3 reads CAISEGGAIYEQYF. CDR3 in DNA: TGTGCCATCAGTGAAGGGGGAGCAATCTACGAGCAGTACTTC.